The T cell receptor (beta chain) described here comes from a study of OX40 agonist ivuxolimab in advanced cancers. Blood specimens came from baseline, cycle 4 day 1, and cycle 7 day 1. The ends were cut back, 6 bases at V and 4 bases at J, with 18 bases in the middle. The germline V gene encodes CDR1 MDHEN and CDR2 SYDVKM. CDR3 length equals 16 residues. Data came from immunoSEQ multiplex PCR; TCRdb stores just in-frame clones and leaves some out. The sample has 60,000 or so clones; roughly nine tenths are singletons. The receptor comes from an adult with an advanced solid tumor such as melanoma, head and neck, liver or kidney cancer. The sequenced sample was CD4+ or CD8+ T cells sorted from blood, obtained in a trial of the OX40 agonist ivuxolimab. This sequence joins TRBV28 and TRBJ2-2; unclear D gene. The chain's CDR3 is CASRTLWGSSTGELFF. Here the CDR3 DNA reads TGTGCCAGCAGGACTCTTTGGGGATCGAGCACCGGGGAGCTGTTTTTT.